This T cell receptor (beta chain) was captured by sequencing in a study of OX40 agonist ivuxolimab in advanced cancers. Study-level results: At 0.1 to 3.0 mg/kg and by week 6, CD4+ and CD8+ T cells in the blood had expanded clonally.

As concerns this clone: The antigen remains unidentified.

The repertoire was sequenced with immunoSEQ multiplex PCR; TCRdb's copy has only in-frame clones and lacks some. The repertoire has tens of thousands of clones, approximately 90% of them found once; the top ten carry roughly 0.44%. The CDR3 spans 14 residues. With 5 bases clipped from V and 5 bases from J, the junction kept 8 bases outside the gene matches. Germline V gene sequence: CDR1 LNHDA, CDR2 SQIVND (reference sequence). The chain links TRBV19 to TRBJ2-5; 7 bases are a match to TRBD1. This TCR was sampled from an adult with an advanced solid tumor such as melanoma, head and neck, liver or kidney cancer. The specimen comprised CD4+ or CD8+ T cells sorted from blood, sampled in a trial of the OX40 agonist ivuxolimab. CDR3 in amino acids: CASSPTTGSETQYF. In DNA, the CDR3 is TGTGCCAGTAGTCCAACGACAGGGAGTGAGACCCAGTACTTC.